The rows below give T cell receptor beta chains drawn from one sample of a study of cytomegalovirus exposure and HLA in healthy donors. Produced via immunoSEQ multiplex PCR; TCRdb's table is partial and in-frame only. The data show around 110,000 clones, over 65% seen once. Sequenced material: PBMCs. Source of these receptors: a woman in her forties in good health and CMV-seropositive. Both conserved end residues are part of each CDR3. The D gene is left open where the match is weak. Size tells how often a clone was seen (once, few, many) or the class of an expanded clone, and some rows leave it out.

j_gene | d_gene | abundance | len | v_gene | CDR3aa | CDR3nt
TRBJ1-1 | TRBD1 | . | 15 | TRBV7-9 | CASSHWDRGNTEAFF | TGTGCCAGCAGCCACTGGGACAGGGGGAACACTGAAGCTTTCTTT
TRBJ2-7 | TRBD2 | . | 16 | TRBV7-6 | CASSPAGTSGAYEQYF | TGTGCCAGCAGCCCAGCTGGGACTAGCGGGGCCTACGAGCAGTACTTC
TRBJ1-5 | TRBD1 | . | 16 | TRBV6-1 | CASSDRPGQGEQPQHF | TGTGCCAGCAGTGATCGCCCCGGACAGGGAGAGCAGCCCCAGCATTTT
TRBJ1-5 | . | few | 13 | TRBV6-6 | CASSEVLNQPQHF | TGTGCCAGCTCAGAGGTCCTCAATCAGCCCCAGCATTTT
TRBJ1-2 | TRBD1 | few | 15 | TRBV28 | CASSNITGAFYGYTF | TGTGCCAGCAGTAATATTACAGGGGCTTTCTATGGCTACACCTTC
TRBJ1-2 | . | once | 12 | TRBV27 | CASSFIQGVETF | TGTGCCAGCAGTTTTATACAGGGCGTAGAGACCTTC
TRBJ2-7 | TRBD2 | medium-sized | 15 | TRBV6-5 | CASSYGAGDSYEQYF | TGTGCCAGCAGTTACGGAGCGGGGGACTCCTACGAGCAGTACTTC
TRBJ2-2 | . | . | 17 | TRBV15 | CATSRDRVGGRTGELFF | TGTGCCACCAGCAGAGATCGTGTGGGAGGTCGAACCGGGGAGCTGTTTTTT
TRBJ2-2 | . | . | 15 | TRBV7-2 | CASSLGGGPAGELFF | TGTGCCAGCAGCTTAGGAGGGGGACCGGCCGGGGAGCTGTTTTTT
TRBJ1-2 | . | . | 15 | TRBV11-3 | CASSPPAQGRYGYTF | TGTGCCAGCAGCCCCCCCGCCCAGGGGCGGTATGGCTACACCTTC
TRBJ2-7 | . | . | 12 | TRBV7-9 | CASSSRGYEQYF | TGTGCCAGCAGCTCAAGGGGGTACGAGCAGTACTTC
TRBJ1-2 | . | few | 13 | TRBV6-1 | CASSGQLPYGYTF | TGTGCCAGCAGTGGACAGCTACCCTATGGCTACACCTTC
TRBJ2-7 | . | . | 12 | TRBV28 | CASTSASYEQYF | TGTGCCAGCACAAGCGCTAGCTACGAGCAGTACTTC
TRBJ2-1 | . | . | 14 | TRBV7-9 | CASIGSAQNNEQFF | TGTGCCAGCATCGGGTCGGCCCAAAACAATGAGCAGTTCTTC
TRBJ2-7 | . | . | 12 | TRBV2 | CASSDPGLEQYF | TGTGCCAGCAGTGACCCAGGGTTGGAGCAGTACTTC
TRBJ2-7 | . | . | 14 | TRBV28 | CASSLGLWSSEQYF | TGTGCCAGCAGTTTAGGGCTCTGGTCGAGCGAGCAGTACTTC
TRBJ2-3 | . | . | 15 | TRBV11-2 | CASSLLGGGTDTQYF | TGTGCCAGCAGCTTATTAGGCGGCGGCACAGATACGCAGTATTTT
TRBJ2-2 | . | few | 19 | TRBV7-9 | CASSPPRTEISKNTGELFF | TGTGCCAGCAGCCCCCCTCGGACAGAAATAAGCAAGAACACCGGGGAGCTGTTTTTT
TRBJ2-5 | TRBD1 | . | 16 | TRBV7-3 | CASSPPGQSIQETQYF | TGTGCCAGCAGCCCCCCGGGACAGTCGATCCAAGAGACCCAGTACTTC
TRBJ2-2 | TRBD2 | . | 16 | TRBV19 | CASSPLGLAATGELFF | TGTGCCAGTAGTCCGCTGGGACTAGCGGCCACCGGGGAGCTGTTTTTT
TRBJ1-2 | . | . | 13 | TRBV11-2 | CASSQTVHYGYTF | TGTGCCAGCAGCCAGACAGTCCACTATGGCTACACCTTC
TRBJ2-7 | . | few | 14 | TRBV27 | CASSYGNRAYEQYF | TGTGCCAGCAGTTACGGGAATCGGGCTTACGAGCAGTACTTC
TRBJ2-1 | . | . | 12 | TRBV7-9 | CSSSHPGNEQFF | TGTTCCAGCAGCCACCCGGGAAATGAGCAGTTCTTC
TRBJ2-1 | TRBD1 | . | 16 | TRBV5-1 | CASSLYGTGSSNEQFF | TGCGCCAGCAGCTTGTACGGGACAGGGTCGAGCAATGAGCAGTTCTTC
TRBJ1-1 | . | . | 16 | TRBV7-6 | CASSLGLGTGNTEAFF | TGTGCCAGCAGCTTGGGACTCGGGACGGGAAACACTGAAGCTTTCTTT
TRBJ1-1 | TRBD1 | . | 15 | TRBV5-8 | CASPSGTGENTEAFF | TGTGCCAGCCCCTCCGGGACAGGGGAGAACACTGAAGCTTTCTTT
TRBJ2-6 | TRBD1 | . | 19 | TRBV28 | CASSYTPGQGARGANVLTF | TGTGCCAGCAGTTACACTCCGGGACAGGGGGCCCGTGGGGCCAACGTCCTGACTTTC
TRBJ2-1 | . | . | 17 | TRBV7-9 | CASSFSPDSSSYNEQFF | TGTGCCAGCAGCTTTTCTCCCGACTCGAGCTCCTACAATGAGCAGTTCTTC
TRBJ2-2 | TRBD2 | . | 16 | TRBV7-2 | CASSLGGTSGGGELFF | TGTGCCAGCAGCTTAGGAGGGACTAGCGGGGGCGGGGAGCTGTTTTTT
TRBJ2-7 | . | . | 14 | TRBV11-2 | CASSLYISSYEQYF | TGTGCCAGCAGCTTATACATATCCTCTTACGAGCAGTACTTC
TRBJ1-1 | TRBD1 | . | 14 | TRBV27 | CASRTGQMNTEAFF | TGTGCCAGCAGAACGGGACAGATGAACACTGAAGCTTTCTTT
TRBJ1-1 | TRBD1 | . | 15 | TRBV7-9 | CASSAPGQGVPEAFF | TGTGCCAGCAGCGCTCCGGGACAGGGGGTCCCTGAAGCTTTCTTT
TRBJ1-1 | TRBD1 | . | 14 | TRBV27 | CASGIDRGSTEAFF | TGTGCCAGCGGAATAGACAGGGGAAGCACTGAAGCTTTCTTT
TRBJ2-2 | TRBD2 | . | 18 | TRBV7-7 | CASSSGLAGAKNTGELFF | TGTGCTAGCAGCTCGGGACTAGCGGGGGCTAAGAACACCGGGGAGCTGTTTTTT
TRBJ2-5 | TRBD2 | . | 17 | TRBV2 | CASSELRTSGREETQYF | TGTGCCAGCAGTGAACTCAGGACTAGCGGGAGGGAAGAGACCCAGTACTTC
TRBJ2-7 | . | . | 14 | TRBV27 | CASSLSGVSYEQYF | TGTGCCAGCAGTTTATCGGGAGTATCCTACGAGCAGTACTTC
TRBJ2-7 | . | . | 15 | TRBV7-6 | CASSQLTGGAEEQYF | TGTGCCAGCAGCCAGCTTACTGGGGGGGCGGAAGAGCAGTACTTC
TRBJ2-1 | . | . | 12 | TRBV28 | CASTPGVGEQFF | TGTGCCAGCACGCCGGGGGTCGGTGAGCAGTTCTTC
TRBJ2-7 | TRBD2 | . | 13 | TRBV29-1 | CSVEAGGTYEQYF | TGCAGCGTTGAAGCGGGAGGGACCTACGAGCAGTACTTC
TRBJ2-1 | . | once | 13 | TRBV2 | CASRETQDNEQFF | TGTGCCAGCCGAGAAACGCAAGACAATGAGCAGTTCTTC
TRBJ1-2 | TRBD1 | . | 14 | TRBV5-1 | CASSTGTGVYGYTF | TGCGCCAGCAGCACGGGAACAGGGGTCTATGGCTACACCTTC
TRBJ2-5 | . | . | 14 | TRBV7-8 | CASSQSRWEETQYF | TGTGCCAGCAGCCAATCTCGGTGGGAGGAGACCCAGTACTTC
TRBJ1-1 | . | . | 13 | TRBV6-1 | CASSVTGGGEAFF | TGTGCCAGCAGCGTTACGGGAGGGGGTGAAGCTTTCTTT
TRBJ2-7 | . | . | 16 | TRBV7-2 | CASSLASPYHSLEQYF | TGTGCCAGCAGCTTAGCGTCGCCTTATCACTCACTCGAGCAGTACTTC
TRBJ2-2 | . | once | 15 | TRBV27 | CASSFYGRNTGELFF | TGTGCCAGCAGTTTCTACGGGAGGAACACCGGGGAGCTGTTTTTT
TRBJ1-1 | . | . | 15 | TRBV11-3 | CASSPGGQGNTEAFF | TGTGCCAGCAGCCCAGGAGGGCAGGGGAACACTGAAGCTTTCTTT
TRBJ2-2 | TRBD2 | . | 16 | TRBV5-1 | CASSSSGGTNTGELFF | TGCGCCAGCAGCTCTTCGGGGGGTACGAACACCGGGGAGCTGTTTTTT
TRBJ2-7 | . | . | 14 | TRBV6-1 | CASSVDGESYEQYF | TGTGCCAGCAGTGTAGACGGAGAGAGCTACGAGCAGTACTTC
TRBJ1-1 | . | . | 13 | TRBV6-1 | CASSYTGNGEAFF | TGTGCCAGCAGTTATACAGGGAATGGTGAAGCTTTCTTT
TRBJ2-7 | TRBD1 | . | 16 | TRBV4-2 | CASRQSRTGDPYEQYF | TGTGCCAGCAGACAGAGTAGGACAGGGGACCCCTACGAGCAGTACTTC
TRBJ1-4 | . | . | 14 | TRBV2 | CASSDSATNEKLFF | TGTGCCAGCAGTGACTCTGCAACTAATGAAAAACTGTTTTTT
TRBJ1-1 | . | few | 14 | TRBV10-3 | CAISVREGDAEAFF | TGTGCCATCAGTGTGAGGGAGGGAGACGCAGAAGCTTTCTTT
TRBJ2-3 | . | . | 16 | TRBV9 | CASSVGTGGGTDTQYF | TGTGCCAGCAGCGTAGGGACGGGCGGGGGCACAGATACGCAGTATTTT
TRBJ2-1 | TRBD1 | . | 15 | TRBV5-6 | CASSVQGPAVREQFF | TGTGCCAGCAGCGTACAGGGGCCGGCGGTTCGTGAGCAGTTCTTC